These 21 T cell receptor beta chains share one sample of origin, sequenced in a study of blood T cell repertoires in COVID-19. Using immunoSEQ multiplex PCR, the repertoire was profiled, and TCRdb retains in-frame clones only, with some absent. The profile shows approximately 89,000 clones, over 75% of them singletons. Input material: peripheral blood. Receptors were obtained from a woman aged 70-85 years with acute or convalescent COVID-19.

The V call is TRBV12-3 or TRBV12-4, the J call TRBJ1-1, with 8 bases that match TRBD1. With V trimmed by 7 bases and J by 11 bases, 9 bases remained unmatched. The CDR3 runs 12 residues. The CDR3 protein is CASTDLDRAAFF. CDR3 DNA sequence: TGTGCCAGCACCGACCTGGACAGGGCGGCTTTCTTT.

V usage is TRBV25-1 and J usage is TRBJ2-2; D is possibly TRBD1 (6 bases). The CDR3 spans 16 residues. V dropped 3 bases and J dropped 2 bases, with 13 bases sitting between them. CDR1 is MGHDK and CDR2 is SYGVNS in the germline V gene. The CDR3 nucleotides are TGTGCCAGCAGTGATCTCCGGGACATCAACACCGGGGAGCTGTTTTTT. This sequence encodes CASSDLRDINTGELFF.

This clone appeared a single time. The chain carries TRBV27 and TRBJ1-5; TRBD1 might be the D (6 bases). The CDR3 consists of 13 residues. In germline, CDR1 is MNHEY, CDR2 SMNVEV (reference sequence). Trimming took off 6 bases at V and 7 bases at J, with 13 bases between the two ends. CDR3 in DNA: TGTGCCAGCAGCATCACAGGGTTCCAGCCCCAGCATTTT. This encodes CASSITGFQPQHF.

Worth noting for this clone: At the DNA level, this CDR3 is encoded by other sequences in the same sample as well. The chain links TRBV3-1 (or the pseudogene TRBV3-2) to TRBJ2-3, with TRBD2 matching over 11 bases. Germline lookup yields CDR1 LGHDT and CDR2 YNNKEL (reference sequence). This CDR3 contains 16 residues. V shed 4 bases, J shed 1 base, and the junction held 4 bases outside the gene matches. The CDR3 bases are TGTGCCAGCAGCCCATTTAGCGGGGGGGGCACAGATACGCAGTATTTT. Translated, it gives CASSPFSGGGTDTQYF.

The genes are TRBV7-9 and TRBJ2-1, with 8 bases matching TRBD2. CDR3 length equals 16 residues. CDR1 is SEHNR, CDR2 FQNEAQ, per germline (reference sequence). V shed 3 bases, J shed 4 bases, and the junction held 8 bases outside the gene matches. The CDR3, as DNA: TGTGCCAGCAGCTTTCACGAGACTAGCGATTACAATGAGCAGTTCTTC. This codes for CASSFHETSDYNEQFF. The complete variable domain, with remaining parts taken from reference TRBV7-9 and TRBJ2-1, reads DTGVSQNPRHKITKRGQNVTFRCDPISEHNRLYWYRQTLGQGPEFLTYFQNEAQLEKSRLLSDRFSAERPKGSFSTLEIQRTEQGDSAMYLCASSFHETSDYNEQFFGPGTRLTVL.

The rearrangement joins TRBV7-2 to TRBJ1-1; 8 nucleotides agree with TRBD1. The germline gives CDR1 SGHTA, CDR2 FQGNSA. The ends lost 5 bases at V and 3 bases at J; junction bases unmatched: 5. The CDR3 is 14 amino acids. CDR3 DNA: TGTGCCAGCAGCCCTTCAGGGGGCGACACTGAAGCTTTCTTT. Amino acid sequence: CASSPSGGDTEAFF.

The rearrangement uses TRBV2 and TRBJ2-1; possible D gene TRBD1, 5 bases. Trimming removed 2 bases at V and 5 bases at J, with 10 bases between. CDR3 size: 14 residues. Germline CDR1 is SNHLY and CDR2 is FYNNEI. CDR3 bases: TGTGCCAGCAGTGAAAGGGGATGGGACAATGAGCAGTTCTTC. The encoded protein is CASSERGWDNEQFF.

The V and J genes are TRBV15 and TRBJ1-5, with D uncertain. This CDR3 has 14 amino acids. V was cut by 4 bases and J by 6 bases, with 13 bases left in between. Per germline, CDR1 LNHNV and CDR2 YYDKDF (reference sequence). Written as DNA, the CDR3 is TGTGCCACCAGCACCCGGGGAGGACGTCAGCCCCAGCATTTT. Protein product: CATSTRGGRQPQHF.

This sequence joins TRBV30 and TRBJ2-1; TRBD2 agrees at 10 bases. Germline CDR1 GTSNPN, CDR2 SVGIG (reference sequence). Trimming cost V 3 bases and J 7 bases; bases outside gene matches: 21. This CDR3 has 19 residues. CDR3 DNA: TGTGCCTGGAGCCACCATCCCCCCCAACTAGCGGGAAGGAGGAATGAGCAGTTCTTC. This translates into CAWSHHPPQLAGRRNEQFF.

This sequence joins TRBV28 and TRBJ2-5; 10 positions agree with TRBD1. This CDR3 spans 17 amino acids. The V gene end was trimmed by 3 bases and the J gene end by 0 bases; junction bases not matched to a gene: 7. From germline, CDR1 is MDHEN and CDR2 SYDVKM. The CDR3 bases are TGTGCCAGCAGTTTGGGTCTGGACAGGGGGTACCAAGAGACCCAGTACTTC. This sequence encodes CASSLGLDRGYQETQYF.

The V and J genes are TRBV6-5 and TRBJ1-2, with 11 bases matching TRBD1. Germline V CDR1 and CDR2: MNHEY, SVGAGI. The CDR3 is made up of 16 amino acids. Unmatched junction bases numbered 5, after V lost 0 bases and J lost 5 bases. CDR3 DNA: TGTGCCAGCAGTTACTCGTTGGGACAGGGGGTTTATGGCTACACCTTC. Translation: CASSYSLGQGVYGYTF.

The J gene is TRBJ2-1, the V gene TRBV27, with TRBD2 matching over 7 bases. CDR3 size: 19 residues. The germline gives CDR1 MNHEY, CDR2 SMNVEV (reference sequence). The ends lost 6 bases at V and 1 base at J; junction bases unmatched: 18. The CDR3 nucleotides read TGTGCCAGCAGCCCTAAGGGGAAACGGCTAGCGGATTCCTACAATGAGCAGTTCTTC. Translated: CASSPKGKRLADSYNEQFF.

The chain has TRBV5-8 and TRBJ1-4, with TRBD1 as a possible D gene (5 bases). Germline V lookup: CDR1 SGHTS, CDR2 YDEGEE. V was cut by 5 bases and J by 4 bases, with 15 bases left in between. The CDR3 runs 15 residues. The CDR3 here is CASRFYRNDNEKLFF. Here the CDR3 DNA reads TGTGCCAGCAGATTCTACAGGAATGATAATGAAAAACTGTTTTTT.

This rearrangement joins TRBV9 to TRBJ2-1; D call uncertain. The germline CDR1 and CDR2 sequences are SGDLS and YYNGEE. The length of the CDR3 is 13 residues. Trimming left V 4 bases short and J 6 bases short, with 11 bases between. The CDR3 sequence: CASSTGSGNEQFF. CDR3 DNA: TGTGCCAGCAGCACCGGCTCGGGCAATGAGCAGTTCTTC.

Only a few counts were recorded for this clone. V gene TRBV19 combines with J gene TRBJ2-3; perhaps TRBD1 as D (6 bases). Per the germline V gene, CDR1 is LNHDA and CDR2 is SQIVND (reference sequence). Between the trimmed V and J ends, which lost 1 base and 2 bases, there was a span of 16 bases. This CDR3 comprises 17 residues. CDR3 sequence (DNA): TGTGCCAGTAGTATAGGCGTACAGGGACGACACACAGATACGCAGTATTTT. Translating it yields CASSIGVQGRHTDTQYF.

This clone was detected only once. CDR3 in amino acids: CASSLGQGETQYF. CDR3 nucleotide sequence: TGTGCCAGCAGCCTGGGACAGGGAGAGACCCAGTACTTC. The chain employs TRBV7-2 and TRBJ2-5, with TRBD1 matching over 9 bases. CDR3 length: 13 residues. The V gene end was trimmed by 5 bases and the J gene end by 4 bases; junction bases not matched to a gene: 2. Germline lookup yields CDR1 SGHTA and CDR2 FQGNSA.

V usage is TRBV7-2 and J usage is TRBJ2-5, with 9 nucleotides matching TRBD2. This CDR3 is built from 16 residues. Per germline, CDR1 SGHTA and CDR2 FQGNSA. With V trimmed by 1 base and J by 1 base, 4 bases remained unmatched. The CDR3 DNA reads TGTGCCAGCAGCTTAGATGCGGGAGGGGTCCAAGAGACCCAGTACTTC. This sequence encodes CASSLDAGGVQETQYF.

V and J are TRBV6-5 and TRBJ1-5; 8 bases are a match to TRBD1. CDR1 is MNHEY and CDR2 is SVGAGI in the germline V gene. This CDR3 has 13 residues. Trimming cost V 7 bases and J 4 bases; bases outside gene matches: 3. The CDR3 loop is CASMYRGNQPQHF. The CDR3 coding sequence is TGTGCCAGCATGTACAGGGGGAATCAGCCCCAGCATTTT.

The rearrangement uses TRBV15 and TRBJ2-1; 10 bases are shared with TRBD2. The germline CDR1 and CDR2 sequences are LNHNV and YYDKDF (reference sequence). The V segment lost 1 base and the J segment 10 bases; nucleotides outside the gene matches: 10. This CDR3 spans 16 amino acids. The CDR3 protein is CATSRVSLAGVREQFF. CDR3 in DNA: TGTGCCACCAGCAGAGTCAGTCTAGCGGGAGTGAGGGAGCAGTTCTTC. Supplemented by reference TRBV15 and TRBJ2-1, the full variable domain reads DAMVIQNPRYQVTQFGKPVTLSCSQTLNHNVMYWYQQKSSQAPKLLFHYYDKDFNNEADTPDNFQSRRPNTSFCFLDIRSPGLGDTAMYLCATSRVSLAGVREQFFGPGTRLTVL.

This clone showed up just a few times. The chain combines TRBV4-1 with TRBJ1-5; D is perhaps TRBD1 (5 bases). Per germline, CDR1 MGHRA and CDR2 YSYEKL. The CDR3 runs 14 residues. Between the trimmed V and J ends, which lost 4 bases and 7 bases, there was a span of 14 bases. The CDR3 sequence is CASSRSQGTQPQHF. CDR3 nucleotide sequence: TGCGCCAGCAGCCGTTCTCAGGGTACCCAGCCCCAGCATTTT.

The chain is built from TRBV6-5 and TRBJ2-5; TRBD2 matches 7 bases. Germline-derived CDR1 and CDR2 are MNHEY and SVGAGI. CDR3 size: 15 residues. J was trimmed by 4 bases and V by 4 bases; bases with no gene match: 9. CDR3: CASSSQIAGAETQYF. The DNA of the CDR3 is TGTGCCAGCAGTTCCCAGATAGCGGGTGCAGAGACCCAGTACTTC.